This TCR beta chain was sequenced during a study of cytomegalovirus exposure and HLA in healthy donors. This PCR relied on a set of 60 Vbeta primers and 13 Jbeta primers. The assay was immunoSEQ multiplex PCR, and TCRdb's table has in-frame clones only and misses some. The sample holds about 190,000 clones; 70% to 80% are singletons and the top ten take roughly 2.1%. Germline V lookup: CDR1 KGHSH, CDR2 LQKENI. The CDR3 loop spans 14 amino acids. V was pared by 2 bases and J by 7 bases, with 4 bases of the junction left unmatched. The origin of this receptor is a woman in her twenties or thirties in good health and CMV-seropositive. This chain joins TRBV18 and TRBJ2-2; 7 bases align to TRBD1. The sample was PBMCs. The CDR3 loop is CASSPTTGDGELFF. The CDR3 nucleotides read TGTGCCAGCTCACCAACCACAGGGGACGGGGAGCTGTTTTTT.